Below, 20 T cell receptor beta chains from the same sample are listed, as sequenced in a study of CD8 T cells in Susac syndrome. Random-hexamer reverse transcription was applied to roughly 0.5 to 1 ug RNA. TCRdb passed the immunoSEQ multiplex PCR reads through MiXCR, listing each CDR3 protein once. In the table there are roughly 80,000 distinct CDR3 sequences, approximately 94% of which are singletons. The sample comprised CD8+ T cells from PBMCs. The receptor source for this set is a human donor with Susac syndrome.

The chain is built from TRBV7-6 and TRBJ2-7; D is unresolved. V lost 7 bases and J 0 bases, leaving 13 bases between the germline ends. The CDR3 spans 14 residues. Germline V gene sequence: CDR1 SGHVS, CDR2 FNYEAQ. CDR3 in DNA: TGTGCCAGCATCCCTTCTATCTACTCCTACGAGCAGTACTTC. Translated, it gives CASIPSIYSYEQYF.

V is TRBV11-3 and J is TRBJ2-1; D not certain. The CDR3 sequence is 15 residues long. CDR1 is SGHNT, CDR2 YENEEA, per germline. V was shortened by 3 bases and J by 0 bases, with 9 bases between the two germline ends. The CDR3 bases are TGTGCCAGCAGCTTGTTGCCTAGCTCCTACAATGAGCAGTTCTTC. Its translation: CASSLLPSSYNEQFF.

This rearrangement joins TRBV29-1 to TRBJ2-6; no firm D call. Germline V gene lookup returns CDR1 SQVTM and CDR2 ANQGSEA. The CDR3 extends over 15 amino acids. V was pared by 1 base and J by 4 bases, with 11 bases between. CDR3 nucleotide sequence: TGCAGCGTTGAAGGCGCCGGTCTCGGGGCCAACGTCCTGACTTTC. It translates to CSVEGAGLGANVLTF. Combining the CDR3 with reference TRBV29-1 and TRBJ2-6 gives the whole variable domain SAVISQKPSRDICQRGTSLTIQCQVDSQVTMMFWYRQQPGQSLTLIATANQGSEATYESGFVIDKFPISRPNLTFSTLTVSNMSPEDSSIYLCSVEGAGLGANVLTFGAGSRLTVL.

This chain's CDR3 is CASFGANEQFF. In nucleotides, the CDR3 is TGTGCTAGTTTTGGAGCGAATGAGCAGTTCTTC. The rearrangement joins TRBV12-5 to TRBJ2-1, with no clear D. Germline V CDR1 and CDR2: LGHNT, FRNRAP. The germline V and J ends were trimmed by 8 bases and 7 bases, with 9 bases remaining between them. The CDR3 runs to 11 residues.

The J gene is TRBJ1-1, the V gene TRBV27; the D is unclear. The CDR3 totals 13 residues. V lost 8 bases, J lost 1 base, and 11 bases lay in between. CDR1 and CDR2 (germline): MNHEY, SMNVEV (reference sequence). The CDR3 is CASWVVGNTEAFF. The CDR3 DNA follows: TGTGCCAGCTGGGTAGTTGGGAACACTGAAGCTTTCTTT.

The chain's CDR3 is CASSRGGRAGYEQFF. CDR3 nucleotide sequence: TGTGCCAGCAGTCGGGGGGGCCGAGCCGGTTATGAGCAGTTCTTC. The chain uses TRBV6-5 and TRBJ2-1; 8 positions agree with TRBD2. The CDR3 sequence is 15 residues long. With V trimmed by 5 bases and J by 8 bases, 11 bases remained unmatched. Per the germline V gene, CDR1 is MNHEY and CDR2 is SVGAGI.

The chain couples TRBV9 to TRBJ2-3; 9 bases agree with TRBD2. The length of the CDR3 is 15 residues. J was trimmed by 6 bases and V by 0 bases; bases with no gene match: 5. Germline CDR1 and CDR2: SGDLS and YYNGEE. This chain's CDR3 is CASSVGGLAGDTQYF. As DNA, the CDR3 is TGTGCCAGCAGCGTAGGGGGGCTAGCGGGGGATACGCAGTATTTT.

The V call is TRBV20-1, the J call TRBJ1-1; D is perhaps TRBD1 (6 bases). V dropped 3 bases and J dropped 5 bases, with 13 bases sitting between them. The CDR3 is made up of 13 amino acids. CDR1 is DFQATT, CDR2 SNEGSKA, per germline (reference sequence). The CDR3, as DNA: TGCAGTGCTAGGGGCTGGGGGCAGACTGAAGCTTTCTTT. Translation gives CSARGWGQTEAFF.

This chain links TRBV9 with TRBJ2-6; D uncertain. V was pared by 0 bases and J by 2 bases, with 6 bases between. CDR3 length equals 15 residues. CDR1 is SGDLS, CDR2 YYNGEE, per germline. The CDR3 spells CASSVAGTGANVLTF. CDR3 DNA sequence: TGTGCCAGCAGCGTAGCTGGGACTGGGGCCAACGTCCTGACTTTC.

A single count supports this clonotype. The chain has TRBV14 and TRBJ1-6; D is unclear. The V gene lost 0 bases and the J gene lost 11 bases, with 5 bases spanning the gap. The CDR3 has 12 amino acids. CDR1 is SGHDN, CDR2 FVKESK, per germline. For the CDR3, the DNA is TGTGCCAGCAGCCAAGAGCACCCACCCCTCCACTTT. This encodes CASSQEHPPLHF.

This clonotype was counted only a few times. The CDR3 nucleotides read TGTGCCAGCAGCTTAGATCGAGAGACCCAGTACTTC. Its protein product is CASSLDRETQYF. The chain links TRBV11-2 to TRBJ2-5; D not resolved. Per the germline V gene, CDR1 is SGHAT and CDR2 is FQNNGV. V lost 0 bases and J lost 4, with 3 bases in between. The CDR3 contains 12 residues. Variable domain in full (rest from reference TRBV11-2 and TRBJ2-5): EAGVAQSPRYKIIEKRQSVAFWCNPISGHATLYWYQQILGQGPKLLIQFQNNGVVDDSQLPKDRFSAERLKGVDSTLKIQPAKLEDSAVYLCASSLDRETQYFGPGTRLLVL.

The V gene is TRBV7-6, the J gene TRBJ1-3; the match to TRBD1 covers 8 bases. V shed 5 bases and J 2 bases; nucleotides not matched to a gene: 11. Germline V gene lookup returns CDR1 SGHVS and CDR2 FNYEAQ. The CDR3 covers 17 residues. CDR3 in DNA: TGTGCCAGCAGCCAACCCCGGACAGGGTATACTGGAAACACCATATATTTT. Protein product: CASSQPRTGYTGNTIYF.

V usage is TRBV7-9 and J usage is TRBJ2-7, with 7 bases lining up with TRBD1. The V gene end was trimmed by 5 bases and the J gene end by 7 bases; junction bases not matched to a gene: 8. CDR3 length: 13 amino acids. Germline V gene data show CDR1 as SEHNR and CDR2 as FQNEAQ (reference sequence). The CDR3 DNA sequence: TGTGCCAGCAGCCTGGGACAGTTGAAGGAGCAGTACTTC. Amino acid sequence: CASSLGQLKEQYF.

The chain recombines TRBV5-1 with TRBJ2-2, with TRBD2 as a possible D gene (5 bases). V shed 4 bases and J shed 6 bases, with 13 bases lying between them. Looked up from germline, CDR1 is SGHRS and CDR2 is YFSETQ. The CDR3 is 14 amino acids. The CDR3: CASSAAGGAGELFF. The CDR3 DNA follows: TGCGCCAGCAGCGCGGCGGGTGGGGCCGGGGAGCTGTTTTTT.

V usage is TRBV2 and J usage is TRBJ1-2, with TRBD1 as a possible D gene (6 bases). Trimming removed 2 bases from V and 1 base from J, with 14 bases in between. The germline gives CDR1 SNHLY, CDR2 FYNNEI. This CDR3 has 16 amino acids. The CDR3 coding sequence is TGTGCCAGCAGTGAATACAGGGCCGCTCTTAACTATGGCTACACCTTC. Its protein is CASSEYRAALNYGYTF. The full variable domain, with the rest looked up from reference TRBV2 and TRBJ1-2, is EPEVTQTPSHQVTQMGQEVILRCVPISNHLYFYWYRQILGQKVEFLVSFYNNEISEKSEIFDDQFSVERPDGSNFTLKIRSTKLEDSAMYFCASSEYRAALNYGYTFGSGTRLTVV.

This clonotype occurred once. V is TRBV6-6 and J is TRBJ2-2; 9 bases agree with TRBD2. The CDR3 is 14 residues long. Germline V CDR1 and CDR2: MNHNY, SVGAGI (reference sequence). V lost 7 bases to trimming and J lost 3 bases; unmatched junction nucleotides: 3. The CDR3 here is CASNGGGDTGELFF. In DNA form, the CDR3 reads TGTGCCAGCAACGGCGGGGGGGACACCGGGGAGCTGTTTTTT.

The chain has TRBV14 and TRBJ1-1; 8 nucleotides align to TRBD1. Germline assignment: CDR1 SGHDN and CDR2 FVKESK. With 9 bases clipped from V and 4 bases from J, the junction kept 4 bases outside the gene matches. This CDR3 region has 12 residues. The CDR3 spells CASQGQGTEAFF. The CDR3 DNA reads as TGTGCCAGTCAAGGACAGGGCACTGAAGCTTTCTTT.

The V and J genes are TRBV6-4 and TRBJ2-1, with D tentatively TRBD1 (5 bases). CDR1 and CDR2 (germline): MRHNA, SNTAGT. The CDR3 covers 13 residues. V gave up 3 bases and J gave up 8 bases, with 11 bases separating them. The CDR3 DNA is TGTGCCAGCAGTGAGGCTAGGGGTTATGAGCAGTTCTTC. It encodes CASSEARGYEQFF.

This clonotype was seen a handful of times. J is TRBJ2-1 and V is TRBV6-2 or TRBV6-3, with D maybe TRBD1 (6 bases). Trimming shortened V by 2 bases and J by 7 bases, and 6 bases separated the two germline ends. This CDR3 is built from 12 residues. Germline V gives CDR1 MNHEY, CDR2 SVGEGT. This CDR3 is CASSYTGNEQFF. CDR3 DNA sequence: TGTGCCAGCAGTTACACAGGGAATGAGCAGTTCTTC.

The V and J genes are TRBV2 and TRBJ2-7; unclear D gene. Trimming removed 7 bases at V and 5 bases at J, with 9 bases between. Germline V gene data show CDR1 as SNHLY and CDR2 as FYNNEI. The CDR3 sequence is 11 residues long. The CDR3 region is CASKGRNEQYF. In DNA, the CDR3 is TGTGCCAGCAAAGGAAGGAACGAGCAGTACTTC.